This T cell receptor beta chain was identified during a study of blood T cell repertoires in COVID-19. The CDR3 runs 15 residues. The ends lost 3 bases at V and 8 bases at J; junction bases unmatched: 10. CDR1 and CDR2 (germline): SGHNT, YENEEA. The authors' processing: It was from reference gene primer amplification that nucleated cell counts were estimated. Produced via immunoSEQ multiplex PCR; TCRdb's table is partial and in-frame only. For V, J and clone size, that table is used; D and trimming come from the DNA. Among around 140,000 clones, 75% to 90% were seen once, and the ten largest hold approximately 3.4%.

The genes are TRBV11-3 and TRBJ2-1, with TRBD2 identical over 7 bases. The TCR was taken from a man between 65 and 85 years old who had recovered from COVID-19. Material: peripheral blood. In nucleotides, the CDR3 is TGTGCCAGCAGCTTCGCGGGAGCAAGTGGGTATGAGCAGTTCTTC. This encodes CASSFAGASGYEQFF.